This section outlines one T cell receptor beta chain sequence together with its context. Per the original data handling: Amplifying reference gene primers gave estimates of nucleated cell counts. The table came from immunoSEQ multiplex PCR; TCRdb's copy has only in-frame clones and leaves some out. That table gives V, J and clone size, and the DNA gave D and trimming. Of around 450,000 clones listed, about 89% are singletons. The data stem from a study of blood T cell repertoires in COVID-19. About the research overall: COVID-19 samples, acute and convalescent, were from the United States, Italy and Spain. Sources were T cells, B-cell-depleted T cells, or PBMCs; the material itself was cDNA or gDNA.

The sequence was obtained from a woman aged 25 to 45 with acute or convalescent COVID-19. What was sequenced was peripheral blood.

The CDR3 sequence: CASSLGGSYGYTF. In DNA, the CDR3 is TGTGCCAGCAGTTTGGGAGGGAGCTATGGCTACACCTTC. The chain is built from TRBV28 and TRBJ1-2, with D hard to call. The CDR3 length is 13 residues. V was shortened by 3 bases and J by 4 bases, with 9 bases between the two germline ends. The germline CDR1 and CDR2 sequences are MDHEN and SYDVKM.